This T cell receptor (beta chain) is drawn from a study of shared clonotypes between healthy human individuals. For each subset, genomic DNA was distributed in equal portions over several immunoSEQ plates. Each sorted subset replicate got 200 ng genomic DNA, 30,000 or so genomes. Repertoires were generated with immunoSEQ multiplex PCR, while TCRdb's copy carries only in-frame clones and drops some. The sample has more than 2 million clones, roughly 93% seen once. Regarding the study as a whole: Incompleteness in sorted-subset sequencing, despite large depth, was shown by rarefaction.

Naive CD8 cells lacked CD45RO and underwent positive selection for CCR7, leaving out terminally differentiated effector memory CD45RA+ cells. With regard to this clone: The antigen is unknown.

Sequenced input: naive CD8+ T cells from PBMCs. The sequence derives from a man aged 18 to 29 in good health. Some clones in this sample may be carry-over from other donors' samples.

CDR3 sequence: CASSSIDGISYNEQFF. In DNA, the CDR3 is TGTGCCAGCAGCTCAATCGACGGGATCTCCTACAATGAGCAGTTCTTC. The V and J genes are TRBV13 and TRBJ2-1; TRBD2 might be the D (5 bases). V shed 4 bases and J shed 0 bases, with 13 bases lying between them. This CDR3 has 16 amino acids. CDR1 and CDR2 from the germline V gene are PRHDT and FYEKMQ (reference sequence).